This paragraph reports one T cell receptor (beta chain). The target antigen is unknown. The data were obtained in a study of T cell responses to AZD1222 COVID-19 vaccine. Study results and caveats: Recipients of two AZD1222 doses showed rising Spike-specific TCR breadth and depth.

V was cut by 0 bases and J by 4 bases, with 13 bases left in between. Germline lookup yields CDR1 SGHRS and CDR2 YFSETQ. The CDR3 is 15 residues long. Clones were sequenced by immunoSEQ multiplex PCR, and TCRdb holds only the in-frame ones, with some missing. The sample contains about 110,000 clones, around nine tenths of which appear only once. This rearrangement joins TRBV5-1 to TRBJ1-2; D is perhaps TRBD1 (6 bases). The sequence came from an adult in good health. Material: peripheral blood, obtained on day 0 of AZD1222 vaccination. DNA for the CDR3: TGCGCCAGCAGCTTGGCCGGAGAGGGGGGCTATGGCTACACCTTC. This sequence encodes CASSLAGEGGYGYTF. The variable domain in full, completed from reference TRBV5-1 and TRBJ1-2, reads KAGVTQTPRYLIKTRGQQVTLSCSPISGHRSVSWYQQTPGQGLQFLFEYFSETQRNKGNFPGRFSGRQFSNSRSEMNVSTLELGDSALYLCASSLAGEGGYGYTFGSGTRLTVV.